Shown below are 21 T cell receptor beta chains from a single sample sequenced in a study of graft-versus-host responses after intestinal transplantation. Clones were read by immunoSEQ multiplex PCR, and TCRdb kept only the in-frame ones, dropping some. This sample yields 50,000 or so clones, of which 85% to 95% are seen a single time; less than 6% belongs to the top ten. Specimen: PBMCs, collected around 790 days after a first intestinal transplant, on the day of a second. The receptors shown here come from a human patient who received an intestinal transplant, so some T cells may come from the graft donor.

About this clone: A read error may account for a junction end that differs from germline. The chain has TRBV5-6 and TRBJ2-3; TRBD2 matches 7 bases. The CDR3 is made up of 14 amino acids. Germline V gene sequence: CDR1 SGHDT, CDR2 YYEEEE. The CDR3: CASSLGGSTDTQYF. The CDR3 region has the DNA TGTGCCAGCAGCTTGGGCGGGAGCACCGATACGCAGTATTTT.

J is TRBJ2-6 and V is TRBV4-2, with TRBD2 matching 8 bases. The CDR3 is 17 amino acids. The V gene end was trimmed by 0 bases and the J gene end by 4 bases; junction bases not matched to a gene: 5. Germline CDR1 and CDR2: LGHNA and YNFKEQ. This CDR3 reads CASSQDTGGAGANVLTF. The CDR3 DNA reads TGTGCCAGCAGCCAAGATACGGGAGGGGCAGGGGCCAACGTCCTGACTTTC.

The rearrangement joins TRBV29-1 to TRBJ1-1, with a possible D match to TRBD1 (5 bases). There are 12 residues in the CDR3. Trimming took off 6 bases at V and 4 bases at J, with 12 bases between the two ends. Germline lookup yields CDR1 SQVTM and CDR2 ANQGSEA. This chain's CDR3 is CSVQGLGTEAFF. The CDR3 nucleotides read TGCAGCGTCCAGGGTTTGGGCACTGAAGCTTTCTTT.

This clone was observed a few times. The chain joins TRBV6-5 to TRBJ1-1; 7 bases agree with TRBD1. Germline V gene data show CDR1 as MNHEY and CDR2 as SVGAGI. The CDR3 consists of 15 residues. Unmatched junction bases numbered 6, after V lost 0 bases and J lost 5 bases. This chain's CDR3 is CASSYSIQGGTEAFF. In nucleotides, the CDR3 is TGTGCCAGCAGTTACTCGATTCAGGGGGGGACTGAAGCTTTCTTT.

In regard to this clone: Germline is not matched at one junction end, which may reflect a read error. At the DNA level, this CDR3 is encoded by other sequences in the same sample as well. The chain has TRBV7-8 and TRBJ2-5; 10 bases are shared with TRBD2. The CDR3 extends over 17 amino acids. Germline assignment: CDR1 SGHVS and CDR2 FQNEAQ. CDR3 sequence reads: CASSLGVAGGWGETQYF. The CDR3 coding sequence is TGTGCCAGCAGCCTCGGGGTAGCGGGAGGTTGGGGAGAGACTCAGTACTTC.

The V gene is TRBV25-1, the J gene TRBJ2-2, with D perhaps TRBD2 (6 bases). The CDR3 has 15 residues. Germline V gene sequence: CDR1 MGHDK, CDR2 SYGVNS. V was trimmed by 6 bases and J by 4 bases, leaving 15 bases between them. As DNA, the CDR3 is TGTGCCAGCAGAATCCGGGACTCTCGCACCGGGGAGCTGTTTTTT. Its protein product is CASRIRDSRTGELFF.

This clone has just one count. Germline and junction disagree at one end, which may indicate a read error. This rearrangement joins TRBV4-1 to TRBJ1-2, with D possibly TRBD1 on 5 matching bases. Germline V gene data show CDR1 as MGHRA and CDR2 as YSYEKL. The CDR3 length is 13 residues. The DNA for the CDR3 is TGCGCCAGCAGCCAAGATAGGGGAGGGCACCTCTGCTTC. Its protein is CASSQDRGGHLCF.

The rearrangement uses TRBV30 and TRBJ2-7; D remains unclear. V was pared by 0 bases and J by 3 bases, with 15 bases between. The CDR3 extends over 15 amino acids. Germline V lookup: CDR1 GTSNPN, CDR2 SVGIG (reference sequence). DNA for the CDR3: TGTGCCTGGAGTGTACCGTTGGTTCCCTTCTACGAGCAGTACTTC. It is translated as CAWSVPLVPFYEQYF.

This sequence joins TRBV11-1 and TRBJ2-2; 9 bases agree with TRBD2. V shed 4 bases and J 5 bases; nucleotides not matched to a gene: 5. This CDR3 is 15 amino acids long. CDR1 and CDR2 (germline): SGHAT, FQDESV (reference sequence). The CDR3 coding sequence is TGTGCCAGCAGCTCCCGAAGCGGGGGGACCGGGGAGCTGTTTTTT. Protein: CASSSRSGGTGELFF.

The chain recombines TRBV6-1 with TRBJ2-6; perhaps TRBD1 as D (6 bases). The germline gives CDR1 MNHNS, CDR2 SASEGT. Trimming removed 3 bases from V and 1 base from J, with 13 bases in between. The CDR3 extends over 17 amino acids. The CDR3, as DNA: TGTGCCAGCAGTGATGGGGGCAGCCGGTCTGGGGCCAACGTCCTGACTTTC. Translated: CASSDGGSRSGANVLTF.

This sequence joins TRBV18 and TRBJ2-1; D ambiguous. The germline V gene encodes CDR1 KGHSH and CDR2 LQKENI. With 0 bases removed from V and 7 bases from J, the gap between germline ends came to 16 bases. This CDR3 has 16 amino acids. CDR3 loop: CASSPPANLQRNEQFF. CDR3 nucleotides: TGTGCCAGCTCACCACCGGCTAACCTACAAAGGAATGAGCAGTTCTTC.

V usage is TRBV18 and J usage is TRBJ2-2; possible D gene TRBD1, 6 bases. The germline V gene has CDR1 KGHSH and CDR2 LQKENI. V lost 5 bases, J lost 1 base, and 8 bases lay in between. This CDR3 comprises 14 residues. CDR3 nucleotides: TGTGCCAGCTCATTGGGACAGAACACCGGGGAGCTGTTTTTT. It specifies CASSLGQNTGELFF.

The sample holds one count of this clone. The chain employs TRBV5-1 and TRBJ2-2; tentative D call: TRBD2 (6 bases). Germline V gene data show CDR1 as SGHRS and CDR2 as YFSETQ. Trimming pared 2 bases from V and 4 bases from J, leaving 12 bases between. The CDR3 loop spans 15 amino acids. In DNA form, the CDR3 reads TGCGCCAGCAGCTTCGACGGGAGAGCCACCGGGGAGCTGTTTTTT. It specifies CASSFDGRATGELFF.

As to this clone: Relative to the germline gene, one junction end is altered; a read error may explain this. The CDR3 region is CASSQVDYSEQFF. CDR3 DNA sequence: TGTGCCAGCAGCCAAGTAGATTACAGTGAGCAGTTCTTC. This rearrangement joins TRBV14 to TRBJ2-1; D remains unclear. Germline V gene data show CDR1 as SGHDN and CDR2 as FVKESK. The CDR3 loop spans 13 amino acids. The complete variable domain, with remaining parts taken from reference TRBV14 and TRBJ2-1, reads EAGVTQFPSHSVIEKGQTVTLRCDPISGHDNLYWYRRVMGKEIKFLLHFVKESKQDESGMPNNRFLAERTGGTYSTLKVQPAELEDSGVYFCASSQVDYSEQFFGPGTRLTVL.

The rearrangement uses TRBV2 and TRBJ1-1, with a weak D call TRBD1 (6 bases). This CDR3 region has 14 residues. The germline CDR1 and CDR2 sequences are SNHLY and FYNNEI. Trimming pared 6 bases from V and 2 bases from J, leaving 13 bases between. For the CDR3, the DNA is TGTGCCAGCAGCGTTCTACAGGGAAACACTGAAGCTTTCTTT. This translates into CASSVLQGNTEAFF.

The CDR3 DNA sequence: TGTGCCAGCAGTTACTCCGGACTAGCGGGAGTCAGAACGCAGTATTTT. It codes for CASSYSGLAGVRTQYF. The rearrangement joins TRBV6-5 to TRBJ2-3, with 13 bases that match TRBD2. Losses at the gene ends were 0 bases for V and 9 bases for J; bases not matched to a gene: 6. The CDR3 consists of 16 residues. Germline CDR1 and CDR2: MNHEY and SVGAGI.

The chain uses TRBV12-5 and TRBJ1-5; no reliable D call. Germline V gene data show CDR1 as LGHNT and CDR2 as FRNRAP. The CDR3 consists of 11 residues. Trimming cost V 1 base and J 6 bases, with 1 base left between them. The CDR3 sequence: CASGLGQPQHF. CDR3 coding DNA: TGTGCTAGTGGTTTGGGTCAGCCCCAGCATTTT.

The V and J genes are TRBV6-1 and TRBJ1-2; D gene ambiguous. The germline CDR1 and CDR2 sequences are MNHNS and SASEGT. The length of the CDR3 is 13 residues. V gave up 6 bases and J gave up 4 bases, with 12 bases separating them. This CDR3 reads CASSERPLYGYTF. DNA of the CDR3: TGTGCCAGCAGCGAGCGACCGCTCTATGGCTACACCTTC.

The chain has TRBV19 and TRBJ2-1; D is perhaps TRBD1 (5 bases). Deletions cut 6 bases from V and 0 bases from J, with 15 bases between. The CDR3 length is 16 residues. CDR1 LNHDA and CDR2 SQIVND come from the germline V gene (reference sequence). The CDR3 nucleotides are TGTGCCAGTAGGGGGCGTCAGGTGAGCTCCTACAATGAGCAGTTCTTC. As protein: CASRGRQVSSYNEQFF.

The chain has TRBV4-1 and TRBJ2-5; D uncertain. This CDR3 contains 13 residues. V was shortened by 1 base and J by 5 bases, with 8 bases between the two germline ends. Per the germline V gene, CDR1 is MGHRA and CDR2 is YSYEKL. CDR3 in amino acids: CASSQARVETQYF. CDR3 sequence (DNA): TGCGCCAGCAGCCAAGCCCGAGTTGAGACCCAGTACTTC.

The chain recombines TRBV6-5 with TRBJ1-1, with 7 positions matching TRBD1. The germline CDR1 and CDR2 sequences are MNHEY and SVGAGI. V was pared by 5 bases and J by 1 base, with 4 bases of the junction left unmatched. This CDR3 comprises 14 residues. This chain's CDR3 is CASSKDRQNTEAFF. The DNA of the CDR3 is TGTGCCAGCAGTAAGGACAGGCAGAACACTGAAGCTTTCTTT.